The 12 T cell receptor beta chains below all came from one sample that was sequenced in a study of T-cell memory formation after mild COVID-19. TCRdb re-called the 5' RACE reads through MiXCR, storing one row per CDR3 protein. The data contain fewer than 140,000 distinct CDR3 sequences, around 12% of them singletons. Sequences were obtained from PBMCs or a T cell subset sorted from them (not recorded which). These receptors were taken from an adult woman who had mild COVID-19 (a few samples of this study predate the infection). Cell type and time point are not known.

The V gene is TRBV12-3 or TRBV12-4, the J gene TRBJ2-5; D perhaps matches TRBD2 (5 bases). This CDR3 comprises 12 residues. V shed 4 bases and J shed 3 bases, with 6 bases lying between them. CDR3 bases: TGTGCCAGCAGTTCGGGGAAAGAGACCCAGTACTTC. Its protein is CASSSGKETQYF.

The CDR3 nucleotides read TGTGCCAGCAGTCTGACAGGGGGGGAGTCAGATACGCAGTATTTT. Its translation: CASSLTGGESDTQYF. The chain employs TRBV12-3 or TRBV12-4 and TRBJ2-3; 9 bases are a match to TRBD1. The CDR3 runs 15 residues. V shed 5 bases, J shed 4 bases, and the junction held 7 bases outside the gene matches.

The table lists this clonotype with a few counts. The rearrangement uses TRBV7-9 and TRBJ2-3; 10 nucleotides line up with TRBD1. The CDR3 loop spans 15 amino acids. Trimming cost V 2 bases and J 6 bases; bases outside gene matches: 5. The germline V gene has CDR1 SEHNR and CDR2 FQNEAQ (reference sequence). The CDR3 is CASSLFGGQGDTQYF. The CDR3 DNA is TGTGCCAGCAGCTTATTTGGGGGACAGGGGGATACGCAGTATTTT.

The chain joins TRBV29-1 to TRBJ2-3, with D perhaps TRBD2 (6 bases). The V end lost 4 bases, the J end lost 0 bases, and 8 bases lay between the germline ends. CDR3 size: 13 residues. Germline assignment: CDR1 SQVTM and CDR2 ANQGSEA. The CDR3 nucleotides read TGCAGCGTTGGGGGACTGAGCACAGATACGCAGTATTTT. Translated, it gives CSVGGLSTDTQYF.

This clonotype has a handful of counts. The chain recombines TRBV7-9 with TRBJ2-1; possible D gene TRBD2, 5 bases. Germline assignment: CDR1 SEHNR and CDR2 FQNEAQ (reference sequence). CDR3 length: 12 amino acids. The V end was cut by 7 bases, the J end by 7 bases, with 11 bases between. CDR3 amino acids: CASMRVGNEQFF. The CDR3 DNA reads TGTGCCAGCATGAGGGTGGGGAATGAGCAGTTCTTC. The full variable domain, in which reference TRBV7-9 and TRBJ2-1 provide the parts outside the CDR3, is DTGVSQNPRHKITKRGQNVTFRCDPISEHNRLYWYRQTLGQGPEFLTYFQNEAQLEKSRLLSDRFSAERPKGSFSTLEIQRTEQGDSAMYLCASMRVGNEQFFGPGTRLTVL.

The chain links TRBV25-1 to TRBJ1-1, with D possibly matching TRBD1 (6 bases). In germline, CDR1 is MGHDK, CDR2 SYGVNS. Trimming removed 6 bases at V and 2 bases at J, with 10 bases between. The CDR3 loop spans 13 amino acids. The CDR3 DNA is TGTGCCAGCAGGGACAGCCTCAACACTGAAGCTTTCTTT. Its translation is CASRDSLNTEAFF.

This clonotype has a handful of counts. The chain carries TRBV7-6 and TRBJ2-5; either TRBD1 or TRBD2 may supply D (5 bases each). Trimming left V 4 bases short and J 5 bases short, with 26 bases between. CDR3 length equals 18 residues. Germline V CDR1 and CDR2: SGHVS, FNYEAQ. The CDR3 region has the DNA TGTGCCAGCAGCTCCCATCCGACCCCGGCCGGGGCCGGGGAGACCCAGTACTTC. Amino acids: CASSSHPTPAGAGETQYF.

This clonotype was seen only a few times. The CDR3 DNA sequence: TGTGCCAGCAGCGTAGGGACAGGAGGGGGGATTGAGCAGTTCTTC. Protein product: CASSVGTGGGIEQFF. The chain is built from TRBV9 and TRBJ2-1, with D maybe TRBD1 (7 bases). The CDR3 is made up of 15 amino acids. Germline V gene sequence: CDR1 SGDLS, CDR2 YYNGEE. Trimming pared 0 bases from V and 9 bases from J, leaving 16 bases between. The variable domain in full, completed from reference TRBV9 and TRBJ2-1, reads DSGVTQTPKHLITATGQRVTLRCSPRSGDLSVYWYQQSLDQGLQFLIQYYNGEERAKGNILERFSAQQFPDLHSELNLSSLELGDSALYFCASSVGTGGGIEQFFGPGTRLTVL.

This sequence joins TRBV29-1 and TRBJ2-4; D is tentatively TRBD1 or TRBD2 (5 bases each). This CDR3 region has 16 residues. V dropped 0 bases and J dropped 5 bases, with 17 bases sitting between them. CDR1 is SQVTM and CDR2 is ANQGSEA in the germline V gene. The CDR3 spells CSVEEGLGRKQNIQYF. DNA of the CDR3: TGCAGCGTTGAAGAAGGGCTGGGACGGAAACAAAACATTCAGTACTTC.

This chain joins TRBV4-1 and TRBJ1-1; TRBD1 is a possible D gene (5 bases). This CDR3 has 15 amino acids. The V and J ends lost 4 bases and 0 bases respectively, with 12 bases between them. Per the germline V gene, CDR1 is MGHRA and CDR2 is YSYEKL. The CDR3 sequence is CASSPGGTMNTEAFF. DNA for the CDR3: TGCGCCAGCAGCCCTGGTGGGACCATGAACACTGAAGCTTTCTTT.

This clonotype showed up just a few times. The V call is TRBV11-2, the J call TRBJ2-5, with TRBD2 as a possible D gene (5 bases). Trimming removed 8 bases from V and 4 bases from J, with 11 bases in between. The V gene's germline CDR1 is SGHAT and CDR2 FQNNGV. The CDR3 sequence is 12 residues long. CDR3: CASSAGLETQYF. For the CDR3, the DNA is TGTGCCAGCTCGGCGGGTTTAGAGACCCAGTACTTC. Full variable domain (missing parts from reference TRBV11-2 and TRBJ2-5): EAGVAQSPRYKIIEKRQSVAFWCNPISGHATLYWYQQILGQGPKLLIQFQNNGVVDDSQLPKDRFSAERLKGVDSTLKIQPAKLEDSAVYLCASSAGLETQYFGPGTRLLVL.

This clonotype was observed at least ten times. J is TRBJ2-7 and V is TRBV4-1, with unresolved D. The germline gives CDR1 MGHRA, CDR2 YSYEKL. The CDR3 totals 14 residues. Trimming pared 0 bases from V and 0 bases from J, leaving 6 bases between. CDR3 DNA sequence: TGCGCCAGCAGCCAAGAGGTCTTCTCCTACGAGCAGTACTTC. Translated: CASSQEVFSYEQYF.